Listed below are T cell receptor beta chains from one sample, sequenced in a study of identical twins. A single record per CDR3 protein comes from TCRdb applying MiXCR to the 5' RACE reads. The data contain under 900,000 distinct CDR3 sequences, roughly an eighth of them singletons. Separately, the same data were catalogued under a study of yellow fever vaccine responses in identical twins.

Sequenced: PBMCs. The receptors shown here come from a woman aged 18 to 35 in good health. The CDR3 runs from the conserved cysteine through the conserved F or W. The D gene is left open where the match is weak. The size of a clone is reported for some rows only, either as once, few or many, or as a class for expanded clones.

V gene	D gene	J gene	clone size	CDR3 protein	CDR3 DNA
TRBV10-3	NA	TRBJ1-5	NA	CAIRQDINQPQHF	TGTGCCATCAGGCAGGATATCAATCAGCCCCAGCATTTT
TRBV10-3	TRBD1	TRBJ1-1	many	CAISERQGWTEAFF	TGTGCCATCAGTGAGCGACAGGGTTGGACTGAAGCTTTCTTT
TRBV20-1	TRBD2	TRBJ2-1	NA	CSALAGGPRNGQFF	TGCAGTGCTTTAGCGGGGGGGCCTAGGAACGGGCAGTTCTTC
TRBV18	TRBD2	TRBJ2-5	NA	CASATSGSLKTQYF	TGTGCCAGCGCGACTAGCGGGAGCCTGAAGACCCAGTACTTC
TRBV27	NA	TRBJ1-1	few	CASSSQRGSRERDTEAFF	TGTGCCAGCAGTTCTCAGAGGGGCAGCAGGGAGAGGGACACTGAAGCTTTCTTT
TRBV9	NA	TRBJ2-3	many	CASSPQGGDTQYF	TGTGCCAGCAGCCCCCAAGGGGGAGATACGCAGTATTTT
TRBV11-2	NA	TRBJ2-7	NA	CASSFLYGPSDEQYF	TGTGCCAGCAGCTTTTTATACGGACCCTCAGACGAGCAGTACTTC
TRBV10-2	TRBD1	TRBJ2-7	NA	CASRPTGTGGEQYF	TGCGCCAGCAGACCAACCGGGACAGGGGGCGAGCAGTACTTC
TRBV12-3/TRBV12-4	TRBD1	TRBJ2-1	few	CASTTGLAPRNEQFF	TGTGCCAGCACGACAGGGTTAGCCCCCCGCAATGAGCAGTTCTTC
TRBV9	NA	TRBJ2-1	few	CASSVALRDTDEQFF	TGTGCCAGCAGCGTAGCTTTGCGCGATACCGATGAGCAGTTCTTC
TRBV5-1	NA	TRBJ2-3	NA	CASSTRQALSTDTQYF	TGCGCCAGCAGCACAAGACAGGCCCTAAGCACAGATACGCAGTATTTT
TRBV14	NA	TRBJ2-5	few	CASSPLGTKETQYF	TGTGCCAGCAGCCCCCTCGGGACAAAAGAGACCCAGTACTTC
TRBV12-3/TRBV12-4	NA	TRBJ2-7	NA	CASSPGVFGSYEQYF	TGTGCCAGCAGCCCTGGGGTTTTTGGGTCCTACGAGCAGTACTTC
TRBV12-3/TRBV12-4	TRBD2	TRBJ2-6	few	CASRAGGSGANVLTF	TGTGCCAGCAGGGCGGGAGGGTCGGGGGCCAACGTCCTGACTTTC
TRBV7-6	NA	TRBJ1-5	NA	CASSLRPDDQPQHF	TGTGCCAGCAGCTTAAGGCCGGACGATCAGCCCCAGCATTTT
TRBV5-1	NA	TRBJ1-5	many	CASSVEGVQPQHF	TGCGCCAGCAGCGTGGAAGGGGTTCAGCCCCAGCATTTT
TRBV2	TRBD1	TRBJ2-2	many	CASSGQGNTGELFF	TGTGCCAGCTCCGGACAGGGAAACACCGGGGAGCTGTTTTTT
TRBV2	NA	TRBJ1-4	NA	CASSERGYEKLFF	TGTGCCAGCAGCGAGAGGGGTTATGAAAAACTGTTTTTT
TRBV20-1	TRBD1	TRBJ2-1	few	CSARGTGYNEQFF	TGCAGTGCTAGGGGGACAGGATACAATGAGCAGTTCTTC
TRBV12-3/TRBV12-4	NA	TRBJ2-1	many	CASTVDFSSYNEQFF	TGTGCCAGCACCGTAGATTTTAGCTCCTACAATGAGCAGTTCTTC
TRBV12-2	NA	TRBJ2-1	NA	CASRLGDTSYNEQFF	TGTGCAAGTCGCTTAGGGGACACCTCCTACAATGAGCAGTTCTTC
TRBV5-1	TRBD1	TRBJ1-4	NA	CASSENRGVVEKLFF	TGCGCCAGCAGCGAGAACAGGGGAGTTGTGGAAAAACTGTTTTTT
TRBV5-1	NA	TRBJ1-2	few	CASSSGPGGNYGYTF	TGCGCCAGCAGCTCCGGGCCTGGAGGTAACTATGGCTACACCTTC
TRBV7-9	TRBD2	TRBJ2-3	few	CASSSGLAGGNADTQYF	TGTGCCAGCAGCTCAGGACTAGCGGGGGGGAACGCAGATACGCAGTATTTT
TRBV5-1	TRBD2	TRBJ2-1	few	CASSSSSGAKSNEQFF	TGCGCCAGCAGCTCCTCTAGCGGGGCGAAAAGCAATGAGCAGTTCTTC
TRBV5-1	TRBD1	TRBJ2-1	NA	CASSLGGTGFDEQFF	TGCGCCAGCAGCTTGGGGGGGACAGGGTTCGATGAGCAGTTCTTC
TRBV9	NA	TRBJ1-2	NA	CASTLEWGGYGYTF	TGTGCCAGCACCTTAGAGTGGGGGGGCTATGGCTACACCTTC
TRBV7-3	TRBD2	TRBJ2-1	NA	CASSSVAGGLLNEQFF	TGTGCCAGCAGCTCAGTAGCGGGAGGCCTGCTAAATGAGCAGTTCTTC
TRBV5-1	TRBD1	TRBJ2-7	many	CASSEGQGTYEQYF	TGCGCCAGCAGCGAGGGACAGGGCACGTACGAGCAGTACTTC
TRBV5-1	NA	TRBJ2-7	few	CASSLYGTITYEQYF	TGCGCCAGCAGCTTGTATGGGACAATTACCTACGAGCAGTACTTC
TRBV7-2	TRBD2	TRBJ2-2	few	CASSLMGGGDTGELFF	TGTGCCAGCAGCTTAATGGGCGGGGGAGACACCGGGGAGCTGTTTTTT
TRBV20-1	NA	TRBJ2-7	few	CSALRGYEQYF	TGCAGTGCCCTGCGGGGCTACGAGCAGTACTTC
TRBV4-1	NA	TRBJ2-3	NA	CASSRSARTRSNTDTQYF	TGCGCCAGCAGCCGAAGCGCTAGGACCCGATCGAACACAGATACGCAGTATTTT
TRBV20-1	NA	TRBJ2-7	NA	CSAILRNEQYF	TGCAGTGCTATATTGCGCAACGAGCAGTACTTC
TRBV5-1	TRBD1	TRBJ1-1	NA	CASSPGQGESTEAFF	TGCGCCAGCAGCCCAGGACAGGGGGAATCGACTGAAGCTTTCTTT
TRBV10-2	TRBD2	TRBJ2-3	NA	CASGSLAGGTDTQYF	TGCGCCAGCGGGTCCCTAGCGGGGGGGACAGATACGCAGTATTTT
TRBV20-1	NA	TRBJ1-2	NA	CSANRPGDNYGYTF	TGCAGTGCTAATCGCCCAGGAGATAACTATGGCTACACCTTC
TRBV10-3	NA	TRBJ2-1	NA	CAISDSRGDEQFF	TGTGCCATCAGTGATTCTCGCGGGGATGAGCAGTTCTTC
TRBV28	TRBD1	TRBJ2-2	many	CASSVDRVTGELFF	TGTGCCAGCAGTGTGGACAGGGTCACCGGGGAGCTGTTTTTT
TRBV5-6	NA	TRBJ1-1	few	CASSLLAANTEAFF	TGTGCCAGCAGCTTGTTGGCTGCCAACACTGAAGCTTTCTTT
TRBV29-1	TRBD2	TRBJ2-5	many	CSVGSYGRNQETQYF	TGCAGCGTTGGATCCTACGGGAGGAATCAAGAGACCCAGTACTTC
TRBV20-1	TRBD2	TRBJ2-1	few	CSVQTSGGDNEQFF	TGCAGTGTCCAGACTAGCGGGGGGGACAATGAGCAGTTCTTC
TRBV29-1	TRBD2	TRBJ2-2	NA	CSVWAAGEVGELFF	TGCAGCGTATGGGCGGCGGGAGAGGTCGGGGAGCTGTTTTTT
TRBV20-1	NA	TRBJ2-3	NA	CSARGGAAADTQYF	TGCAGTGCTAGGGGAGGAGCGGCGGCAGATACGCAGTATTTT
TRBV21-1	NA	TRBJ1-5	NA	CASSKRWNRGRRGNQPQHF	TGTGCCAGCAGCAAACGCTGGAACAGGGGGCGCCGAGGCAATCAGCCCCAGCATTTT